These T cell receptor beta chains were read from a single sample in a study of blood T cell repertoires in COVID-19. Using immunoSEQ multiplex PCR, the repertoire was profiled, and TCRdb retains in-frame clones only, with some absent. The data show 200,000 to 250,000 clones, with approximately 90% seen just once and around 4.8% held by the top ten. The specimen sequenced was peripheral blood. The receptors were gathered from a woman in her thirties or forties with acute or convalescent COVID-19. The conserved cysteine and the conserved F or W are not part of the CDR3 here.

v_gene	len	CDR3aa
TRBV6-5	11	ASRPTGYNEQF
TRBV9	11	ASSGGGLETQY
TRBV10-1	13	ASSKLRGNTGELF
TRBV12-3/TRBV12-4	11	ASSFISGNTIY
TRBV19	15	ASSKRDRGATNEKLF
TRBV3-1/TRBV3-2	12	ASSQRGVGSPLH
TRBV19	12	ASSRQGASGELF
TRBV12-3/TRBV12-4	10	ASSRQNGELF
TRBV4-1	11	ASSQESGYGYT
TRBV6-5	12	ASSYSRGDTEAF
TRBV6-6	15	ASSPTGGDYSNQPQH
TRBV14	12	ASSQVSGAGELF
TRBV15	14	ATSRGGAKAREKLF
TRBV6-5	13	ASSPGGHRNQPQH
TRBV19	13	ASSIGDRANTEAF
TRBV2	12	ASSSRGSVEKLF